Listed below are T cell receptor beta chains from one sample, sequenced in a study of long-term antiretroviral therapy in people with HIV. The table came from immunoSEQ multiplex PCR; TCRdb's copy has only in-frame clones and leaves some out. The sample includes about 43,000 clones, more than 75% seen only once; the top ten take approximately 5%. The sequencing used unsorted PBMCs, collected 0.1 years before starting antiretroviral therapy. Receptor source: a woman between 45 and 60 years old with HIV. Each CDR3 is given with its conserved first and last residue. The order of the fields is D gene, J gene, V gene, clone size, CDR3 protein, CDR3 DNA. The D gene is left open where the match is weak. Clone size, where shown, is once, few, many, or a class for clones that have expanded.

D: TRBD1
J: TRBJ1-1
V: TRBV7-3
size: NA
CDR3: CASSTTGGGLIEAFF
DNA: TGTGCCAGCAGCACCACAGGGGGTGGGTTGATTGAAGCTTTCTTT

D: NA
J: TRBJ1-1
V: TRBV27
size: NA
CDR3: CASSRTRDTEAFF
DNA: TGTGCCAGCAGTCGAACTCGGGACACTGAAGCTTTCTTT

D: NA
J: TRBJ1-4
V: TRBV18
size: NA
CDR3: CASSPAGSRVTNEKLFF
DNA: TGTGCCAGCTCACCAGCCGGGTCCAGGGTTACTAATGAAAAACTGTTTTTT

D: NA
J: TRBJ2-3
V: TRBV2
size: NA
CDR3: CASSELGEASTDTQYF
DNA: TGTGCCAGCAGTGAATTGGGGGAAGCTAGCACAGATACGCAGTATTTT

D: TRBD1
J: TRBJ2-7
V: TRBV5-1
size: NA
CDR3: CASSLDSRSPGQGAYEQYF
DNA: TGCGCCAGCAGCTTGGACTCCCGTTCCCCGGGACAGGGGGCTTACGAGCAGTACTTC

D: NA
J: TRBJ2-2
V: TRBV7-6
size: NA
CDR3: CASSSPGPHTGELFF
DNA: TGTGCCAGCAGCTCTCCGGGGCCACACACCGGGGAGCTGTTTTTT

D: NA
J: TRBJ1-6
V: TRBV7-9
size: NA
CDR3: CASSPLSSYNSPLHF
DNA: TGTGCCAGCAGCCCCCTGAGCTCCTATAATTCACCCCTCCACTTT

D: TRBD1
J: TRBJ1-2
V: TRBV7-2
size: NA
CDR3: CASSRDTGQGLNGYTF
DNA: TGTGCCAGCAGCCGCGACACGGGACAGGGTTTGAATGGCTACACCTTC

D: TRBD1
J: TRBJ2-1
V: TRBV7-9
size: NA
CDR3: CASSLGFAGGYEQFF
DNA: TGTGCCAGCAGCTTAGGGTTTGCAGGGGGATATGAGCAGTTCTTC

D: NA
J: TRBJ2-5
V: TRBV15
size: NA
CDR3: CATSRDDAGSETQYF
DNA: TGTGCCACCAGCAGAGATGATGCGGGCTCGGAGACCCAGTACTTC

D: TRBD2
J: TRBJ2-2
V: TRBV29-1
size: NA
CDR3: CSVGGGTSGGTGELFF
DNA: TGCAGCGTTGGCGGGGGGACTAGCGGGGGGACCGGGGAGCTGTTTTTT

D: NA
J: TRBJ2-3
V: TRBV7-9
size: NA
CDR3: CATRKPPARAGGTDTQYF
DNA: TGTGCCACCCGTAAACCACCAGCCCGGGCAGGGGGCACAGATACGCAGTATTTT

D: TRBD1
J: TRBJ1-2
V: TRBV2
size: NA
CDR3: CASSGGRGDGYTF
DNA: TGTGCCAGCAGTGGGGGCAGGGGGGATGGCTACACCTTC

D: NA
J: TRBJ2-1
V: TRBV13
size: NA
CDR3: CASSVKRNEQFF
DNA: TGTGCCAGCAGTGTCAAGCGCAATGAGCAGTTCTTC

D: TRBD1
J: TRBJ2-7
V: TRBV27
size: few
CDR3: CASSSPGQGTHEQYF
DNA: TGTGCCAGCAGTTCGCCGGGACAGGGGACCCACGAGCAGTACTTC

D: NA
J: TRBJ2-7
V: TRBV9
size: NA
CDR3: CASSVDGGSTYYEQYF
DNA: TGTGCCAGCAGCGTAGATGGGGGGTCTACTTACTACGAGCAGTACTTC

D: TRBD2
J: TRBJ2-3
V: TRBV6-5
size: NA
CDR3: CASSTGGPSQYF
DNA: TGTGCCAGCAGTACGGGGGGACCTTCGCAGTATTTT

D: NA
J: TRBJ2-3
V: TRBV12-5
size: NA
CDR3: CASGLVGQADTQYF
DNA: TGTGCTAGTGGTTTGGTAGGTCAGGCAGATACGCAGTATTTT

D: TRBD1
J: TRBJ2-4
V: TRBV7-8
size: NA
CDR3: CASSSEQGKVYF
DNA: TGTGCCAGCAGCTCCGAACAGGGGAAGGTGTACTTC

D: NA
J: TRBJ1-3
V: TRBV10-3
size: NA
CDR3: CAISEGFDGAFGNTIYF
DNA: TGTGCCATCAGTGAGGGGTTTGATGGGGCCTTTGGAAACACCATATATTTT

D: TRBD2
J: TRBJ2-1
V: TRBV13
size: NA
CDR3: CASSFPFSGGAHNEQFF
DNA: TGTGCCAGCAGCTTTCCCTTTAGCGGGGGGGCCCACAATGAGCAGTTCTTC

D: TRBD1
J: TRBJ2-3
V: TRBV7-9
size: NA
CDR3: CASNIKQGATDTQYF
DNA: TGTGCCAGCAACATAAAACAGGGGGCCACAGATACGCAGTATTTT

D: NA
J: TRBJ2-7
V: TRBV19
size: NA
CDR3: CASSHRGGSRSYEQYF
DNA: TGTGCCAGTAGCCACAGGGGAGGGTCGCGCTCCTACGAGCAGTACTTC

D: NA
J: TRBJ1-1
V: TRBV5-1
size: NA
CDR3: CASSPWGAMNTEAFF
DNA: TGCGCCAGCAGCCCTTGGGGGGCTATGAACACTGAAGCTTTCTTT